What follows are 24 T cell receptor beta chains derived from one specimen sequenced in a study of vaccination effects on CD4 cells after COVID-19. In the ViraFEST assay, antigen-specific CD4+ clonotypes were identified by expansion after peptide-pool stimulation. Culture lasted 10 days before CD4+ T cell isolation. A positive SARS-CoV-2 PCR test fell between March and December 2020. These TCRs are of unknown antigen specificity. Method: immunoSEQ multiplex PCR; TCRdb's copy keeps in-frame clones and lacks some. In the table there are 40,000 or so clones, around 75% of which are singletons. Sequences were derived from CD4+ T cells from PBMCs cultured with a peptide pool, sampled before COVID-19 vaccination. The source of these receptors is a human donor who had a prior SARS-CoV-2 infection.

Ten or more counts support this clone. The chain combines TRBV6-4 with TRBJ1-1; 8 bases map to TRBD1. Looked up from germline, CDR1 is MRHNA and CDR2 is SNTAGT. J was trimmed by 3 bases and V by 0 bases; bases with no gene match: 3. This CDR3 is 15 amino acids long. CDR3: CASSDSSGGYTEAFF. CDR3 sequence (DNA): TGTGCCAGCAGTGACTCATCAGGGGGCTACACTGAAGCTTTCTTT.

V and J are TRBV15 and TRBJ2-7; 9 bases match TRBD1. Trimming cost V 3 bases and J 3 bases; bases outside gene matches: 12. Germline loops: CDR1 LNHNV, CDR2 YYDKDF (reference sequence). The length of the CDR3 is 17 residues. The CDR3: CATSSLHGTGRVYEQYF. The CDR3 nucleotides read TGTGCCACCAGCAGCTTACACGGGACAGGGAGGGTCTACGAGCAGTACTTC.

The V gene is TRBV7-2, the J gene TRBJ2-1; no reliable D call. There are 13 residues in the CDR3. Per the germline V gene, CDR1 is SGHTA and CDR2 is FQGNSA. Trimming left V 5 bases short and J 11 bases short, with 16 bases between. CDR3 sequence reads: CASSPSTTSQQFF. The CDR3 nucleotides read TGTGCCAGCAGCCCATCGACAACTTCCCAGCAGTTCTTC.

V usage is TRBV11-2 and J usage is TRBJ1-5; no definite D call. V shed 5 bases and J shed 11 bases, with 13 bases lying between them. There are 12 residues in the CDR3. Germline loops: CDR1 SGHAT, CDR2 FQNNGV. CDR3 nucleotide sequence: TGTGCCAGCAGCGGGGAAGGTTTTACCCAGCATTTT. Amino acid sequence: CASSGEGFTQHF.

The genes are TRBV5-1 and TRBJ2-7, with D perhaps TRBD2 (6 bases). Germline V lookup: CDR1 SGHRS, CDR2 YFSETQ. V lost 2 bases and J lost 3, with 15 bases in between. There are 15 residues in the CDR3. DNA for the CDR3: TGCGCCAGCAGCTTCGGGGCGGCGGGGAGCTACGAGCAGTACTTC. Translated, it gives CASSFGAAGSYEQYF. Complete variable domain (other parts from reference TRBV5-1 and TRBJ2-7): KAGVTQTPRYLIKTRGQQVTLSCSPISGHRSVSWYQQTPGQGLQFLFEYFSETQRNKGNFPGRFSGRQFSNSRSEMNVSTLELGDSALYLCASSFGAAGSYEQYFGPGTRLTVT.

This chain's CDR3 is CASSFRTGGRSYNEQFF. Written as DNA, the CDR3 is TGTGCCAGCAGCTTCAGGACAGGGGGCAGGTCCTACAATGAGCAGTTCTTC. This rearrangement joins TRBV7-2 to TRBJ2-1; 11 bases agree with TRBD1. V lost 3 bases and J lost 1; bases outside the gene matches: 5. The CDR3 spans 17 residues. Germline CDR1 and CDR2: SGHTA and FQGNSA. The full variable domain, rest sourced from reference TRBV7-2 and TRBJ2-1, is GAGVSQSPSNKVTEKGKDVELRCDPISGHTALYWYRQSLGQGLEFLIYFQGNSAPDKSGLPSDRFSAERTGGSVSTLTIQRTQQEDSAVYLCASSFRTGGRSYNEQFFGPGTRLTVL.

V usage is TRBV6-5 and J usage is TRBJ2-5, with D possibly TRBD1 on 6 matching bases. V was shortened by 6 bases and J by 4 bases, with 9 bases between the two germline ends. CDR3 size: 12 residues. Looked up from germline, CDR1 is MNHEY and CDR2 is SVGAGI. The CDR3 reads CASRTGLETQYF. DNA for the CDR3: TGTGCCAGCAGAACAGGGTTAGAGACCCAGTACTTC.

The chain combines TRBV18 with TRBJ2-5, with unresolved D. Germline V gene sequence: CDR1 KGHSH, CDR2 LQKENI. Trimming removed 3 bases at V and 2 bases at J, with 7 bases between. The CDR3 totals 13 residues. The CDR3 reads CASSPTIQETQYF. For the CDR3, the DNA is TGTGCCAGCTCACCGACCATACAAGAGACCCAGTACTTC.

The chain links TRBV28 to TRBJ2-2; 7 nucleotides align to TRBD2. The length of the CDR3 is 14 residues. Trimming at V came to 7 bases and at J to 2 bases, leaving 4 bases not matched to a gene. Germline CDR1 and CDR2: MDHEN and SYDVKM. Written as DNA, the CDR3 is TGTGCCAGCACCGGGGGGACCAACACCGGGGAGCTGTTTTTT. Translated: CASTGGTNTGELFF.

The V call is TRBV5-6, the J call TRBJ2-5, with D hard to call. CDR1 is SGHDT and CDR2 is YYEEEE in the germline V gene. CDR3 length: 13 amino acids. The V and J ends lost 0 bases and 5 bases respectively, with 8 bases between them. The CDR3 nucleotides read TGTGCCAGCAGCTTGGTTCAAGGGGAGACCCAGTACTTC. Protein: CASSLVQGETQYF.

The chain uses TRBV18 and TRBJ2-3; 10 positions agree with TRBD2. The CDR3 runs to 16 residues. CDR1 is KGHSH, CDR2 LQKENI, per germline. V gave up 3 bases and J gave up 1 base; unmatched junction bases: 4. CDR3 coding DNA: TGTGCCAGCTCACCCGTTCTAGCGGGGGGCACAGATACGCAGTATTTT. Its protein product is CASSPVLAGGTDTQYF.

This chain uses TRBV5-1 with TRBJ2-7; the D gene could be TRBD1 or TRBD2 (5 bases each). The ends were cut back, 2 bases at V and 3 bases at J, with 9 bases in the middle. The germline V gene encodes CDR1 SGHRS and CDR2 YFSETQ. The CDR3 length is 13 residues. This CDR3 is CASSLRDGYEQYF. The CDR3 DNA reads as TGCGCCAGCAGCTTAAGGGACGGCTACGAGCAGTACTTC.

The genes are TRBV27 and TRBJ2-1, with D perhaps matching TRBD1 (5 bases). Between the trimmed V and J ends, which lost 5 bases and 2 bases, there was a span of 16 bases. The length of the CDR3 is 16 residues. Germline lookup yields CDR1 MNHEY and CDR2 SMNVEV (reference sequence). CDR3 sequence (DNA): TGTGCCAGCAGTCGATTCTCGACAGAAACCTACAATGAGCAGTTCTTC. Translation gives CASSRFSTETYNEQFF.

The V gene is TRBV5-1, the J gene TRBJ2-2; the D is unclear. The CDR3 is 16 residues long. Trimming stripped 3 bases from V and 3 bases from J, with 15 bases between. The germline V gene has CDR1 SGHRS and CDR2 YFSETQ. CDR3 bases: TGCGCCAGCAGCTCCGAAACAGTGGTGTACACCGGGGAGCTGTTTTTT. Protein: CASSSETVVYTGELFF.

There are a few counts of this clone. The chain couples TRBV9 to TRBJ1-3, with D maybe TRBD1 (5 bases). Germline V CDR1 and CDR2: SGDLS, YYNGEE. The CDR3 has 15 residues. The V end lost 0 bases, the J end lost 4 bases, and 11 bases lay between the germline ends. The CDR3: CASSVEPGPGNTIYF. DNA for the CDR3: TGTGCCAGCAGCGTAGAGCCAGGGCCAGGAAACACCATATATTTT.

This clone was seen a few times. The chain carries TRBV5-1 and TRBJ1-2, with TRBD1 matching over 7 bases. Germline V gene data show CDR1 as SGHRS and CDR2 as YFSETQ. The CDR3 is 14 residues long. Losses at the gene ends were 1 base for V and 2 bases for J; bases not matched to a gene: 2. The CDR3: CASSLTGENYGYTF. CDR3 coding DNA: TGCGCCAGCAGCTTGACAGGGGAAAACTATGGCTACACCTTC.

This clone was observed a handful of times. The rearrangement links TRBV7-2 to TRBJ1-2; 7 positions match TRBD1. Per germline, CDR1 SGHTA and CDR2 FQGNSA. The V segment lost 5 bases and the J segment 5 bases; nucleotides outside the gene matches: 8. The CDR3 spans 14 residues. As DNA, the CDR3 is TGTGCCAGCAGCCCACAGACAGGGAGTTATGGCTACACCTTC. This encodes CASSPQTGSYGYTF. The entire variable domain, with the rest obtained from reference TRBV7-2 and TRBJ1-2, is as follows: GAGVSQSPSNKVTEKGKDVELRCDPISGHTALYWYRQSLGQGLEFLIYFQGNSAPDKSGLPSDRFSAERTGGSVSTLTIQRTQQEDSAVYLCASSPQTGSYGYTFGSGTRLTVV.

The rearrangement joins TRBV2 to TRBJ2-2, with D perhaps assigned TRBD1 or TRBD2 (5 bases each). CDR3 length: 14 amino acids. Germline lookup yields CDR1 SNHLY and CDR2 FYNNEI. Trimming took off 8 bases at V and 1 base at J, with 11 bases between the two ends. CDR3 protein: CASFRGGNTGELFF. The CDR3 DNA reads TGTGCCAGCTTCCGGGGCGGGAACACCGGGGAGCTGTTTTTT.

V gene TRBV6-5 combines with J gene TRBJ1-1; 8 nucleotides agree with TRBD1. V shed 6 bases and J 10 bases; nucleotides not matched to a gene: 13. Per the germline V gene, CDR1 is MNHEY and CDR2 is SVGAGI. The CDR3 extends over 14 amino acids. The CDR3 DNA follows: TGTGCCAGCAGGGACGGACAGGGCGTATATCCAGCTTTCTTT. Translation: CASRDGQGVYPAFF.

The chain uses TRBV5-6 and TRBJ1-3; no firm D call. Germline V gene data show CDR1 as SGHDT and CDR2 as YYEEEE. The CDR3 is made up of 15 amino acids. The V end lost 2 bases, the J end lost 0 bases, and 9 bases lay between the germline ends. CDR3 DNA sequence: TGTGCCAGCAGCTTACCCGGATCCTCTGGAAACACCATATATTTT. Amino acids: CASSLPGSSGNTIYF.

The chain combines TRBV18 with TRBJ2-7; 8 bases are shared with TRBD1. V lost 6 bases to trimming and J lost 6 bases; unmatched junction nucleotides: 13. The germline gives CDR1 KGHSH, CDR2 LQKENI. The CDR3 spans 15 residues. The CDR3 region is CASSLQAGGAVEQYF. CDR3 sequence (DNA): TGTGCCAGCTCCCTCCAGGCAGGGGGCGCGGTCGAGCAGTACTTC.

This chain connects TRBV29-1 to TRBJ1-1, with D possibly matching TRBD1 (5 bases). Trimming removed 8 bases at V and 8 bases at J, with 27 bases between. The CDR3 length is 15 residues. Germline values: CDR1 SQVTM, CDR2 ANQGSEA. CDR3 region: CSLWGYSGNGPEAFF. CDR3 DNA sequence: TGCAGCCTTTGGGGGTATTCGGGGAATGGCCCCGAAGCTTTCTTT. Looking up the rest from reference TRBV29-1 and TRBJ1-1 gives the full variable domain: SAVISQKPSRDICQRGTSLTIQCQVDSQVTMMFWYRQQPGQSLTLIATANQGSEATYESGFVIDKFPISRPNLTFSTLTVSNMSPEDSSIYLCSLWGYSGNGPEAFFGQGTRLTVV.

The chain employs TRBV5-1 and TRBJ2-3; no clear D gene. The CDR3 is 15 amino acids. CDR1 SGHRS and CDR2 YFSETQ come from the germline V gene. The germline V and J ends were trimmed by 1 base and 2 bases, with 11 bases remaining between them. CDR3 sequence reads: CASSLMPPNTDTQYF. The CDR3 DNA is TGCGCCAGCAGCTTGATGCCGCCCAACACAGATACGCAGTATTTT.

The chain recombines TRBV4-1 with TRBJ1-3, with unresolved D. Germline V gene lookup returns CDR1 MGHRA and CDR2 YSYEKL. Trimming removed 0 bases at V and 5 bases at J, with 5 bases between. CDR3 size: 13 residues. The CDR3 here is CASSQDLRNTIYF. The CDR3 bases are TGCGCCAGCAGCCAAGATCTTAGAAACACCATATATTTT.